This T cell receptor beta chain comes out of a study of blood T cell repertoires in COVID-19. In the source study's methods: The assay estimated nucleated cells by amplifying reference gene primers. Clones were read by immunoSEQ multiplex PCR, and TCRdb kept only the in-frame ones, dropping some. The D gene and trimming were derived from the DNA, and the V and J assignments and clone size from that table. The repertoire holds 250,000 to 300,000 clones, with 81% as singletons. The receptor was isolated from an older woman with active or convalescent COVID-19. The sequencing sample was made of peripheral blood.

As DNA, the CDR3 is TGTGCCAGCAGTGAACGCGGGAACACCATATATTTT. Translation: CASSERGNTIYF. The chain combines TRBV6-1 with TRBJ1-3; D is uncertain. This CDR3 comprises 12 residues. V was clipped by 2 bases and J by 7 bases, with 6 bases between them. Germline loops: CDR1 MNHNS, CDR2 SASEGT.